These 26 T cell receptor beta chains were sequenced from one sample in a study of regulatory T cells in long-lasting Graves disease. Arm-PCR of CDR3 regions and iRepertoire HTBI primers were used to build TCR beta libraries. One entry per CDR3 protein, called by TCRdb with MiXCR from the multiplex PCR reads. The data hold roughly 530,000 distinct CDR3 sequences, with approximately 16% observed a single time. Time point of the sample: newly diagnosed GD, antithyroid drugs for less than 3 months. Extracted PBMC RNA gave rise to the TCR library. Another study also made use of these data, one on T cells in Graves' hyperthyroidism and ophthalmopathy.

The sequencing used peripheral blood mononuclear cells (PBMCs), collected at new diagnosis, from a patient treated with antithyroid drugs. These receptors came from a woman aged 35-65 years with Graves disease.

A note on this clonotype: A single base separates this from a much larger clone, so it may be a read error. The J gene is TRBJ1-2, the V gene TRBV7-2, with a weak D call TRBD1 (5 bases). The CDR3 is made up of 16 amino acids. CDR1 is SGHTA, CDR2 FQGNSA, per germline. DNA for the CDR3: TGTGCCAGCACCCTAGTGGGGGGAGGACTAAGCTATGGCTGCACCTTC. Translated, it gives CASTLVGGGLSYGCTF.

V usage is TRBV10-2 and J usage is TRBJ2-2; D not resolved. Germline values: CDR1 WSHSY, CDR2 SAAADI. Deletions cut 7 bases from V and 6 bases from J, with 9 bases between. The CDR3 spans 12 residues. The CDR3 sequence: CASTLDAGELFF. CDR3 coding DNA: TGCGCCAGCACCCTCGACGCCGGGGAGCTGTTTTTT.

This clonotype has a handful of counts. V usage is TRBV7-2 and J usage is TRBJ2-3, with D perhaps TRBD1 or TRBD2 (6 bases each). Between the trimmed V and J ends, which lost 5 bases and 1 base, there was a span of 19 bases. This CDR3 spans 17 amino acids. The germline CDR1 and CDR2 sequences are SGHTA and FQGNSA. CDR3 sequence (DNA): TGTGCCAGCAGCCCCCGGTCCGGGGGCTTGGGCACAGATACGCAGTATTTT. The encoded protein is CASSPRSGGLGTDTQYF.

This clonotype appeared a few times. The chain has TRBV6-2 or TRBV6-3 and TRBJ2-2, with 11 bases that match TRBD2. The J segment lost 6 bases and the V segment lost 2 bases, leaving 5 bases of the junction unmatched. There are 16 residues in the CDR3. Per germline, CDR1 MNHEY and CDR2 SVGEGT. CDR3 sequence reads: CASSYGLAGGAGELFF. The CDR3 region has the DNA TGTGCCAGCAGTTACGGGCTAGCGGGGGGCGCCGGGGAGCTGTTTTTT.

This clonotype was detected ten times or more. The rearrangement links TRBV6-1 to TRBJ1-1; no clear D. Germline V gives CDR1 MNHNS, CDR2 SASEGT. There are 15 residues in the CDR3. Trimming removed 8 bases at V and 2 bases at J, with 18 bases between. CDR3 coding DNA: TGTGCCAGCGGGTCCCCAGGCAGATTAAACACTGAAGCTTTCTTT. Translation: CASGSPGRLNTEAFF.

This clonotype was observed at least ten times. The chain couples TRBV15 to TRBJ1-5; D is unclear. The V end lost 0 bases, the J end lost 4 bases, and 10 bases lay between the germline ends. CDR1 is LNHNV, CDR2 YYDKDF, per germline (reference sequence). CDR3 length: 15 amino acids. For the CDR3, the DNA is TGTGCCACCAGCAGAGACCGTATACGAAATCAGCCCCAGCATTTT. Its protein is CATSRDRIRNQPQHF.

This rearrangement joins TRBV30 to TRBJ2-6; D ambiguous. The CDR3 consists of 13 residues. Germline assignment: CDR1 GTSNPN and CDR2 SVGIG (reference sequence). Deletions cut 1 base from V and 6 bases from J, with 7 bases between. The DNA for the CDR3 is TGTGCCTGGAGTGGCACCTTGGCCAACGTCCTGACTTTC. Translation: CAWSGTLANVLTF.

This clonotype was picked up a small number of times. This chain connects TRBV29-1 to TRBJ1-2; D may be TRBD1 (5 bases). CDR1 and CDR2 from the germline V gene are SQVTM and ANQGSEA. The CDR3 is 13 amino acids. The germline V and J ends were trimmed by 6 bases and 6 bases, with 17 bases remaining between them. The CDR3 protein is CSVKIQEVDGYTF. CDR3 nucleotide sequence: TGCAGCGTAAAAATACAGGAGGTCGATGGCTACACCTTC.

In this sample, this clonotype turned up many times. This chain uses TRBV6-1 with TRBJ2-1, with 8 bases lining up with TRBD2. The germline CDR1 and CDR2 sequences are MNHNS and SASEGT. This CDR3 is built from 15 residues. Unmatched junction bases numbered 7, after V lost 5 bases and J lost 4 bases. For the CDR3, the DNA is TGTGCCAGCAGTAACACTGCGGGGGGATACAATGAGCAGTTCTTC. Protein: CASSNTAGGYNEQFF.

There are many counts of this clonotype. The chain links TRBV5-5 to TRBJ2-3, with TRBD2 identical over 9 bases. Germline loops: CDR1 SGHKS, CDR2 YYEKEE (reference sequence). This CDR3 is built from 15 residues. The V segment lost 2 bases and the J segment 3 bases; nucleotides outside the gene matches: 4. The CDR3 DNA sequence: TGTGCCAGCAGCTTTTCGGGACTAGCTACAGATACGCAGTATTTT. Amino acid sequence: CASSFSGLATDTQYF.

This clonotype was counted ten times or more. This chain links TRBV2 with TRBJ1-2, with unresolved D. Trimming pared 1 base from V and 4 bases from J, leaving 10 bases between. This CDR3 spans 14 amino acids. Germline assignment: CDR1 SNHLY and CDR2 FYNNEI. CDR3 nucleotides: TGTGCCAGCAGTGAAGAGCGTAGCCCCTATGGCTACACCTTC. Its protein product is CASSEERSPYGYTF. The whole variable domain, filled in from reference TRBV2 and TRBJ1-2, reads EPEVTQTPSHQVTQMGQEVILRCVPISNHLYFYWYRQILGQKVEFLVSFYNNEISEKSEIFDDQFSVERPDGSNFTLKIRSTKLEDSAMYFCASSEERSPYGYTFGSGTRLTVV.

In this sample, this clonotype turned up many times. This chain links TRBV6-1 with TRBJ1-2, with D unresolved. There are 16 residues in the CDR3. The ends were cut back, 0 bases at V and 4 bases at J, with 15 bases in the middle. The germline gives CDR1 MNHNS, CDR2 SASEGT. CDR3 DNA sequence: TGTGCCAGCAGTGAAGCCCGGACCCCATATAGCTATGGCTACACCTTC. This encodes CASSEARTPYSYGYTF.

The DNA of the CDR3 is TGTGCCAGCAGCTTAGAGGAGGCCTATAATTCACCCCTCCACTTT. It is translated as CASSLEEAYNSPLHF. The chain combines TRBV7-6 with TRBJ1-6; D is uncertain. The V and J ends lost 1 base and 2 bases respectively, with 6 bases between them. The CDR3 is 15 amino acids. CDR1 SGHVS and CDR2 FNYEAQ come from the germline V gene.

This clonotype was counted many times. The V gene is TRBV11-2, the J gene TRBJ2-2; 7 positions agree with TRBD1. This CDR3 has 16 amino acids. Germline values: CDR1 SGHAT, CDR2 FQNNGV. V was clipped by 2 bases and J by 4 bases; unmatched bases: 7. CDR3 nucleotides: TGTGCCAGCAGCTTAACAGGGGCCGGTGTCACCGGGGAGCTGTTTTTT. As protein: CASSLTGAGVTGELFF.

In this sample, this clonotype turned up many times. The chain joins TRBV30 to TRBJ2-5; possible D gene TRBD2, 5 bases. CDR1 and CDR2 (germline): GTSNPN, SVGIG (reference sequence). Trimming took off 2 bases at V and 5 bases at J, with 12 bases between the two ends. The CDR3 totals 13 residues. The CDR3 DNA sequence: TGTGCCTGGAGTTCGGCGGGTGGGGAGACCCAGTACTTC. Translated, it gives CAWSSAGGETQYF.

This clonotype was observed a few times. The chain couples TRBV7-2 to TRBJ1-2; D not certain. V was pared by 5 bases and J by 8 bases, with 12 bases between. Germline loops: CDR1 SGHTA, CDR2 FQGNSA. This CDR3 has 12 amino acids. The CDR3 spells CASSPFLIGYTF. CDR3 nucleotide sequence: TGTGCCAGCAGCCCCTTTCTGATCGGCTACACCTTC.

Notes on this clonotype: A single base separates this from a much larger clone, so it may be a read error. This chain connects TRBV28 to TRBJ1-5; no clear D. Per the germline V gene, CDR1 is MDHEN and CDR2 is SYDVKM. This CDR3 is built from 16 residues. CDR3 region: CASSFSSGGSGQLQHF. The CDR3 bases are TGTGCCAGCAGTTTTAGTTCGGGTGGATCAGGTCAGCTCCAGCATTTT.

This clonotype was counted between two and nine times. The J gene is TRBJ1-5, the V gene TRBV28; 8 bases are shared with TRBD1. This CDR3 has 16 residues. Germline CDR1 and CDR2: MDHEN and SYDVKM. The junction had 13 bases not matched to a gene; V was cut back by 6 bases and J by 6 bases. The CDR3 region has the DNA TGTGCCAGCAGCTTAACCGACAGGGGTGGCGGTCAGCCCCAGCATTTT. Its protein is CASSLTDRGGGQPQHF.

This chain's CDR3 is CASSPFPGDYGYTF. The CDR3 DNA reads as TGTGCCAGCTCACCATTTCCAGGGGACTATGGCTACACCTTC. The chain has TRBV18 and TRBJ1-2; possibly TRBD1 for D (6 bases). Trimming removed 2 bases from V and 3 bases from J, with 10 bases in between. The length of the CDR3 is 14 residues. CDR1 is KGHSH, CDR2 LQKENI, per germline.

The rearrangement joins TRBV20-1 to TRBJ1-5; 8 positions agree with TRBD1. Trimming took 7 bases from V and 9 from J; bases not matched to a gene: 17. The CDR3 is 15 amino acids. CDR1 and CDR2 (germline): DFQATT, SNEGSKA (reference sequence). CDR3 DNA: TGCAGTGTCAACCATCGGACAGGGCCCTTGGGGCCCCAGCATTTT. It is translated as CSVNHRTGPLGPQHF.

The chain links TRBV4-1 to TRBJ2-1; D gene ambiguous. V was pared by 0 bases and J by 3 bases, with 15 bases between. The germline V gene encodes CDR1 MGHRA and CDR2 YSYEKL. This CDR3 is built from 17 residues. The CDR3 DNA sequence: TGCGCCAGCAGCCAAGAATTGGGAAAAACGGGCTACAATGAGCAGTTCTTC. Amino acid sequence: CASSQELGKTGYNEQFF.

Many counts were recorded for this clonotype. The chain carries TRBV3-1 and TRBJ2-1; D call uncertain. CDR1 LGHDT and CDR2 YNNKEL come from the germline V gene (reference sequence). The CDR3 is made up of 15 amino acids. Deletions cut 4 bases from V and 3 bases from J, with 13 bases between. The CDR3 coding sequence is TGTGCCAGCAGCCCCGACGGAAGGCGCTACAATGAGCAGTTCTTC. Translated: CASSPDGRRYNEQFF.

On this clonotype itself: In this CDR3 the conserved last residue, phenylalanine or tryptophan, is missing, so a read error is likely. The chain employs TRBV4-1 and TRBJ1-5; 7 nucleotides align to TRBD1. The CDR3 runs to 14 residues. J was trimmed by 1 base and V by 4 bases; bases with no gene match: 1. CDR1 and CDR2 (germline): MGHRA, YSYEKL. CDR3 DNA: TGCGCCAGCAGCCGGGGACAGAGCAATCAGCCCCAGCATCTT. This codes for CASSRGQSNQPQHL.

This clonotype was observed a handful of times. The CDR3 bases are TGTGCCAGCAGAAGGGACCGTGCCTACGAGCAGTACTTC. It is translated as CASRRDRAYEQYF. This rearrangement joins TRBV28 to TRBJ2-7; D is possibly TRBD1 or TRBD2 (5 bases each). The germline V gene encodes CDR1 MDHEN and CDR2 SYDVKM. Trimming left V 6 bases short and J 2 bases short, with 11 bases between. The length of the CDR3 is 13 residues.

This clonotype was detected once. This CDR3 reads CASNNRGLNTEAFF. CDR3 nucleotides: TGTGCCAGTAATAACAGGGGGCTGAACACTGAAGCTTTCTTT. The rearrangement links TRBV19 to TRBJ1-1; 9 bases line up with TRBD1. Per germline, CDR1 LNHDA and CDR2 SQIVND (reference sequence). This CDR3 region has 14 residues. V lost 7 bases, J lost 0 bases, and 3 bases stayed unmatched.

V and J are TRBV6-1 and TRBJ1-2; TRBD1 is a possible D gene (6 bases). The germline gives CDR1 MNHNS, CDR2 SASEGT. The CDR3 runs 12 residues. V was pared by 7 bases and J by 8 bases, with 14 bases between. In nucleotides, the CDR3 is TGTGCCAGCACAACCGACAGGATGGGCTACACCTTC. Translation: CASTTDRMGYTF.